The 8 T cell receptor beta chains in this list originate from one sample, sequenced in a study of T cells in Graves' hyperthyroidism and ophthalmopathy. Amplified regions were TCR beta CDR3 sequences from RNA transcripts. The HTBI primer set served for first-round RT-PCR of the TCR CDR3. TCRdb redid the calling of the multiplex PCR reads with MiXCR, one entry per CDR3 protein. This table holds 300,000 to 450,000 distinct CDR3 sequences, more than 14% found once. The sequenced sample consisted of blood. The receptors were gathered from a woman aged 25 to 39 with Graves' ophthalmopathy.

This clonotype was observed at least ten times. The chain combines TRBV20-1 with TRBJ1-2; no firm D call. Trimming took 4 bases from V and 4 from J, leaving 13 bases between them. This CDR3 contains 13 residues. In germline, CDR1 is DFQATT, CDR2 SNEGSKA (reference sequence). CDR3 nucleotide sequence: TGCAGTGCTACGGACGGAAACCTCTATGGCTACACCTTC. Protein product: CSATDGNLYGYTF.

This clonotype has a count of ten or more. The rearrangement links TRBV20-1 to TRBJ1-1; D gene unclear. V lost 6 bases, J lost 1 base, and 12 bases lay in between. The CDR3 has 13 residues. CDR1 is DFQATT, CDR2 SNEGSKA, per germline (reference sequence). The DNA for the CDR3 is TGCAGTGCCATCAAAACAGAGAACACTGAAGCTTTCTTT. Translation: CSAIKTENTEAFF.

In its sample, this clonotype was seen many times. V is TRBV28 and J is TRBJ1-5, with D uncertain. Germline V CDR1 and CDR2: MDHEN, SYDVKM. There are 13 residues in the CDR3. Trimming shortened V by 2 bases and J by 9 bases, and 11 bases separated the two germline ends. CDR3 sequence: CASSLERSRPQHF. CDR3 nucleotide sequence: TGTGCCAGCAGTTTAGAGAGGAGTAGGCCCCAGCATTTT.

There are many counts of this clonotype. The gene calls are TRBV20-1 and TRBJ2-1; possible D gene TRBD2, 6 bases. The CDR3 runs to 15 residues. Per the germline V gene, CDR1 is DFQATT and CDR2 is SNEGSKA (reference sequence). The V end was cut by 8 bases, the J end by 8 bases, with 25 bases between. In DNA, the CDR3 is TGCAGTCCACGGAACCGGGACTCACTTAACGATGAGCAGTTCTTC. Protein: CSPRNRDSLNDEQFF.

The genes are TRBV5-1 and TRBJ2-1; no definite D call. The CDR3 has 15 residues. Looked up from germline, CDR1 is SGHRS and CDR2 is YFSETQ. V was shortened by 0 bases and J by 7 bases, with 14 bases between the two germline ends. The CDR3: CASSLGSPNQNEQFF. CDR3 sequence (DNA): TGCGCCAGCAGCTTGGGGTCGCCAAATCAAAATGAGCAGTTCTTC.

The chain employs TRBV12-3 or TRBV12-4 and TRBJ2-7, with D possibly TRBD1 on 5 matching bases. The CDR3 runs 15 residues. Trimming removed 2 bases from V and 1 base from J, with 12 bases in between. CDR3 sequence reads: CASSLKLGQSYEQYF. The DNA for the CDR3 is TGTGCCAGCAGTTTAAAGTTAGGACAATCCTACGAGCAGTACTTC.

The chain carries TRBV19 and TRBJ2-7; possible D gene TRBD2, 6 bases. The CDR3 totals 14 residues. The V gene lost 2 bases and the J gene lost 5 bases, with 13 bases spanning the gap. In germline, CDR1 is LNHDA, CDR2 SQIVND (reference sequence). The CDR3 DNA reads TGTGCCAGTAGTATAATAGGGCGGGAAAACGAGCAGTACTTC. Protein: CASSIIGRENEQYF.

V usage is TRBV12-3 or TRBV12-4 and J usage is TRBJ2-1, with a tentative D call TRBD1 (7 bases). Trimming cost V 6 bases and J 7 bases, with 16 bases left between them. The CDR3 contains 14 residues. The CDR3 is CASSPLPGGNEQFF. CDR3 bases: TGTGCCAGCAGCCCTCTCCCAGGGGGGAATGAGCAGTTCTTC.